Shown below are 29 T cell receptor beta chains from a single sample sequenced in a study of long-term antiretroviral therapy in people with HIV. Researchers report immunoSEQ v3.0 was run at survey level. Measured with immunoSEQ multiplex PCR; TCRdb has only the in-frame clones, and not every one. Among roughly 23,000 clones listed, 85% to 90% were seen once. Specimen: unsorted PBMCs, collected 1.8 years before starting antiretroviral therapy. The receptor source for this set is a young woman with HIV.

V and J are TRBV6-5 and TRBJ1-3; D remains ambiguous. Germline-derived CDR1 and CDR2 are MNHEY and SVGAGI. This CDR3 region has 11 residues. Between the trimmed V and J ends, which lost 4 bases and 8 bases, there was a span of 6 bases. CDR3 DNA: TGTGCCAGCAGTTCTAGGGACACCATATATTTT. This sequence encodes CASSSRDTIYF.

The V and J genes are TRBV6-1 and TRBJ2-2; 14 bases align to TRBD2. Germline CDR1 MNHNS, CDR2 SASEGT. There are 15 residues in the CDR3. The V and J ends lost 7 bases and 4 bases, in that order; junction bases with no gene match: 2. The CDR3 sequence is CASKGTSGGTGELFF. CDR3 nucleotide sequence: TGTGCCAGCAAGGGGACTAGCGGGGGCACCGGGGAGCTGTTTTTT.

This clone appeared a single time. The J gene is TRBJ1-1, the V gene TRBV18; the D is unclear. V was clipped by 3 bases and J by 0 bases, with 5 bases between them. In germline, CDR1 is KGHSH, CDR2 LQKENI. This CDR3 is 13 amino acids long. The CDR3 spells CASSPSMNTEAFF. The CDR3 region has the DNA TGTGCCAGCTCACCCTCAATGAACACTGAAGCTTTCTTT.

V is TRBV11-2 and J is TRBJ2-1; D might be TRBD1 (6 bases). Germline CDR1 and CDR2: SGHAT and FQNNGV. Trimming left V 4 bases short and J 12 bases short, with 22 bases between. This CDR3 has 15 residues. The CDR3 loop is CASSYSPLAGELQFF. DNA of the CDR3: TGTGCCAGCAGCTATAGCCCGCTGGCAGGGGAGTTGCAGTTCTTC.

J is TRBJ1-3 and V is TRBV5-1; D is possibly TRBD1 (5 bases). V shed 2 bases and J shed 0 bases, with 12 bases lying between them. In germline, CDR1 is SGHRS, CDR2 YFSETQ. The CDR3 runs 16 residues. The CDR3 loop is CASSFDSPNSGNTIYF. DNA for the CDR3: TGCGCCAGCAGCTTTGACAGTCCTAACTCTGGAAACACCATATATTTT.

The J gene is TRBJ1-3, the V gene TRBV25-1, with D uncertain. Germline-derived CDR1 and CDR2 are MGHDK and SYGVNS. Trimming pared 6 bases from V and 0 bases from J, leaving 6 bases between. This CDR3 is 13 amino acids long. CDR3 amino acids: CASRHLSGNTIYF. The CDR3 DNA reads as TGTGCCAGCAGACACCTCTCTGGAAACACCATATATTTT.

This rearrangement joins TRBV5-1 to TRBJ1-1; D is perhaps TRBD1 (6 bases). There are 14 residues in the CDR3. V lost 3 bases to trimming and J lost 1 base, with 10 bases between them. CDR1 SGHRS and CDR2 YFSETQ come from the germline V gene. The CDR3 nucleotides are TGCGCCAGCAGCTCCTTACAGGGGAACACTGAAGCTTTCTTT. Encoded protein: CASSSLQGNTEAFF.

J is TRBJ2-7 and V is TRBV20-1, with TRBD2 as a possible D gene (6 bases). V was trimmed by 0 bases and J by 6 bases, leaving 6 bases between them. The CDR3 has 11 amino acids. Per the germline V gene, CDR1 is DFQATT and CDR2 is SNEGSKA (reference sequence). CDR3 in DNA: TGCAGTGCTAGAGAGGGGGGCGAGCAGTACTTC. Amino acid sequence: CSAREGGEQYF.

This clone turned up a few times. CDR3 DNA: TGTGCCAGCAGAGGACAGGGAGCCCAGCCCCAGCATTTT. Its protein is CASRGQGAQPQHF. The rearrangement joins TRBV2 to TRBJ1-5; 8 bases are a match to TRBD1. Germline-derived CDR1 and CDR2 are SNHLY and FYNNEI. V gave up 6 bases and J gave up 7 bases; unmatched junction bases: 5. The CDR3 is 13 residues long.

The rearrangement uses TRBV20-1 and TRBJ1-1; no definite D call. The germline V gene encodes CDR1 DFQATT and CDR2 SNEGSKA (reference sequence). V lost 5 bases to trimming and J lost 7 bases, with 11 bases between them. The CDR3 extends over 11 amino acids. CDR3 sequence: CSADDVDEAFF. In DNA, the CDR3 is TGCAGTGCTGACGACGTAGATGAAGCTTTCTTT.

The chain joins TRBV7-6 to TRBJ1-1, with a weak D call TRBD1 (5 bases). V was cut by 7 bases and J by 11 bases, with 17 bases left in between. CDR1 and CDR2 (germline): SGHVS, FNYEAQ. The CDR3 is made up of 12 amino acids. The CDR3 spells CASNSWEGRAFF. CDR3 sequence (DNA): TGTGCCAGCAATTCGTGGGAGGGGAGGGCTTTCTTT.

DNA for the CDR3: TGTGCCAGCACTCTTCTGAACACTGAAGCTTTCTTT. This gives the protein CASTLLNTEAFF. V is TRBV2 and J is TRBJ1-1; the D is unclear. Deletions cut 7 bases from V and 0 bases from J, with 6 bases between. Germline V gene sequence: CDR1 SNHLY, CDR2 FYNNEI. CDR3 size: 12 residues.

This clone was detected only a few times. The chain has TRBV15 and TRBJ1-5, with 10 bases fitting TRBD1. The V segment lost 1 base and the J segment 7 bases; nucleotides outside the gene matches: 13. From germline, CDR1 is LNHNV and CDR2 YYDKDF (reference sequence). The CDR3 contains 18 residues. CDR3 bases: TGTGCCACCAGCAGAGTAGTGCGACAGGGGGCTTTAGGGCAGCCCCAGCATTTT. Protein product: CATSRVVRQGALGQPQHF.

CDR3 sequence reads: CASSLAGNSNQPQHF. The DNA for the CDR3 is TGTGCCAGCAGTCTTGCAGGGAACAGCAATCAGCCCCAGCATTTT. V is TRBV2 and J is TRBJ1-5; tentative D call: TRBD1 (5 bases). Germline CDR1 reads SNHLY; CDR2 reads FYNNEI. The ends were cut back, 5 bases at V and 1 base at J, with 12 bases in the middle. This CDR3 comprises 15 residues.

J is TRBJ2-3 and V is TRBV7-9; D call uncertain. Looked up from germline, CDR1 is SEHNR and CDR2 is FQNEAQ (reference sequence). The V gene lost 3 bases and the J gene lost 2 bases, with 9 bases spanning the gap. This CDR3 region has 14 residues. The CDR3 loop is CASSFSGPTDTQYF. CDR3 in DNA: TGTGCCAGCAGCTTCTCCGGGCCCACAGATACGCAGTATTTT.

The chain has TRBV14 and TRBJ2-7, with 9 bases aligning to TRBD1. Looked up from germline, CDR1 is SGHDN and CDR2 is FVKESK. This CDR3 has 13 residues. CDR3 DNA: TGTGCCAGCAGCCAGTTATCCGGGACAGGGTGGCACGTC. As protein: CASSQLSGTGWHV.

The V call is TRBV9, the J call TRBJ1-4; 8 bases fit TRBD1. From germline, CDR1 is SGDLS and CDR2 YYNGEE. The ends lost 0 bases at V and 3 bases at J; junction bases unmatched: 4. This CDR3 region has 16 residues. CDR3 in amino acids: CASSVAGTGANEKLFF. The CDR3 DNA follows: TGTGCCAGCAGCGTAGCCGGGACAGGAGCTAATGAAAAACTGTTTTTT.

The chain is built from TRBV18 and TRBJ2-3; unclear D gene. The ends were cut back, 3 bases at V and 0 bases at J, with 10 bases in the middle. The CDR3 is 15 residues long. Germline V gene sequence: CDR1 KGHSH, CDR2 LQKENI. The CDR3 region is CASSPTGHSTDTQYF. The CDR3, as DNA: TGTGCCAGCTCACCGACGGGCCATAGCACAGATACGCAGTATTTT.

The rearrangement links TRBV6-1 to TRBJ2-7, with TRBD2 matching 10 bases. J gave up 5 bases and V 8 bases, and 6 bases lay outside the gene matches. CDR3 length: 13 amino acids. The germline gives CDR1 MNHNS, CDR2 SASEGT. CDR3 sequence reads: CASQTSGAHEQYF. The CDR3 bases are TGTGCCAGCCAAACTAGCGGGGCCCACGAGCAGTACTTC.

This chain links TRBV7-8 with TRBJ1-1; 10 bases match TRBD1. Trimming cost V 4 bases and J 4 bases; bases outside gene matches: 0. The CDR3 has 13 residues. Germline V gene sequence: CDR1 SGHVS, CDR2 FQNEAQ. The CDR3 reads CASSWTGGTEAFF. CDR3 coding DNA: TGTGCCAGCAGCTGGACAGGGGGCACTGAAGCTTTCTTT.

The V gene is TRBV4-1, the J gene TRBJ2-1, with D possibly being TRBD1 (6 bases). Per germline, CDR1 MGHRA and CDR2 YSYEKL. CDR3 length: 15 amino acids. The ends were cut back, 0 bases at V and 7 bases at J, with 13 bases in the middle. CDR3 sequence: CASSQEGAGSNEQFF. CDR3 DNA sequence: TGCGCCAGCAGCCAAGAGGGGGCAGGTTCGAATGAGCAGTTCTTC.

The V gene is TRBV19, the J gene TRBJ1-1, with D unresolved. The V end lost 0 bases, the J end lost 3 bases, and 5 bases lay between the germline ends. CDR3 length: 13 residues. Germline V lookup: CDR1 LNHDA, CDR2 SQIVND (reference sequence). CDR3 nucleotide sequence: TGTGCCAGTAGTATAGATGGGGACACTGAAGCTTTCTTT. Translated: CASSIDGDTEAFF.

The V gene is TRBV6-1, the J gene TRBJ2-7; D not certain. From germline, CDR1 is MNHNS and CDR2 SASEGT. This CDR3 spans 13 amino acids. V dropped 3 bases and J dropped 2 bases, with 8 bases sitting between them. CDR3 residues: CASSEAATYEQYV. The CDR3 DNA is TGTGCCAGCAGTGAGGCGGCAACCTACGAGCAGTACGTC.

Notes on this clone: The sample contains more than one DNA sequence encoding this CDR3. This chain joins TRBV5-1 and TRBJ1-5, with a tentative D call TRBD1 (5 bases). Trimming pared 2 bases from V and 0 bases from J, leaving 6 bases between. The CDR3 consists of 14 residues. CDR1 and CDR2 from the germline V gene are SGHRS and YFSETQ. CDR3 amino acids: CASSLDSSNQPQHF. DNA of the CDR3: TGCGCCAGCAGCTTAGACAGTAGCAATCAGCCCCAGCATTTT.

The V call is TRBV5-5, the J call TRBJ1-1, with 7 nucleotides matching TRBD1. This CDR3 contains 16 residues. V lost 0 bases to trimming and J lost 1 base; unmatched junction nucleotides: 6. Germline loops: CDR1 SGHKS, CDR2 YYEKEE (reference sequence). The CDR3 spells CASSLGTGYWNTEAFF. For the CDR3, the DNA is TGTGCCAGCAGCTTGGGGACAGGATATTGGAACACTGAAGCTTTCTTT.

This chain links TRBV7-3 with TRBJ2-1; 11 positions agree with TRBD2. The CDR3 is 17 residues long. Germline V lookup: CDR1 SGHTA, CDR2 FQGTGA. The junction had 14 bases not matched to a gene; V was cut back by 8 bases and J by 5 bases. In DNA form, the CDR3 reads TGTGCCAGCGACCCGACTAGCGGGGTTGGAGGCCACAATGAGCAGTTCTTC. Translating it yields CASDPTSGVGGHNEQFF.

V usage is TRBV30 and J usage is TRBJ1-5, with a tentative D call TRBD1 (5 bases). Trimming stripped 0 bases from V and 3 bases from J, with 12 bases between. The CDR3 loop spans 15 amino acids. CDR1 is GTSNPN and CDR2 is SVGIG in the germline V gene (reference sequence). In DNA form, the CDR3 reads TGTGCCTGGAGTGTAAGGGGAACACTCAATCAGCCCCAGCATTTT. Protein: CAWSVRGTLNQPQHF.

V gene TRBV7-2 combines with J gene TRBJ1-1; no definite D call. Between the trimmed V and J ends, which lost 0 bases and 3 bases, there was a span of 11 bases. The CDR3 spans 15 residues. CDR1 is SGHTA and CDR2 is FQGNSA in the germline V gene. CDR3 sequence reads: CASSLASAVDTEAFF. CDR3 nucleotide sequence: TGTGCCAGCAGCTTAGCTTCGGCAGTAGACACTGAAGCTTTCTTT.

The CDR3 DNA sequence: TGTGCCAGCACGGGGTTCTACAGCGAGCAGTACTTC. Its protein is CASTGFYSEQYF. The gene calls are TRBV27 and TRBJ2-7; D possibly corresponds to TRBD2 (5 bases). Trimming took 7 bases from V and 6 from J, leaving 13 bases between them. Germline V lookup: CDR1 MNHEY, CDR2 SMNVEV (reference sequence). This CDR3 has 12 amino acids.